Given below is one T cell receptor (beta chain) in context. Its specific antigen is unknown. The input lacks base qualities; no much larger clone sits a single base away. Cut back by 3 bases and 4 bases, the V and J ends lie 7 bases apart. Reading the germline V gene gives CDR1 SGDLS and CDR2 YYNGEE. Measured from the cysteine to the phenylalanine, the CDR3 is 12 residues long. Kept here is only the CDR3 DNA, which spans 36 bases and is read in frame from base 1. Ophthalmopathy patients had moderately to severely active disease, with a Clinical Activity Score of 3 or more, a NOSPECS grade of 4 or more, and a disease duration of less than 3 months. The study excluded patients with uncontrolled infections, other autoimmune diseases, pregnancy or lactation. Clinical symptoms, serum thyroxine and TRAb, thyroid ultrasound, and orbital computed tomography formed the basis for the diagnoses. PBMCs were isolated from roughly 10 ml of fresh peripheral blood by Ficoll-Paque density gradient centrifugation. Trizol reagent was used to extract total RNA, and RNA quality was then checked on an Agilent 2100 Bioanalyzer.

These data belong to a study of T cells in Graves' hyperthyroidism and ophthalmopathy (dated by TCRdb to between 2018 and 2021). Study-level background: Peripheral blood samples were taken at the time of initial diagnosis, prior to any treatment. The 95 to 100 discovery patients were randomly divided into training and test sets at a 7:3 ratio. Prospective prediction of ophthalmopathy was tested in an independent validation cohort of fewer than 20 hyperthyroidism patients and 15 to 17 patients who later progressed to ophthalmopathy. In several Graves' hyperthyroidism patients, the study also compared T-cell repertoires from thyroid tissue with T-cell repertoires from blood. The paper describes TCR Vbeta CDR3 sequencing of some 130 peripheral blood samples, made up of 43 ophthalmopathy patients, roughly 80 hyperthyroidism patients and some 17 progressor patients. To identify distinguishing TCR V-J signatures, a discovery cohort of 100 or so patients was used, comprising 40 to 45 with Graves' ophthalmopathy and 55 to 65 with stable Graves' hyperthyroidism. Following sampling, methimazole starting at 30 mg daily was given to hyperthyroidism patients, and high-dose intravenous methylprednisolone was given to ophthalmopathy patients. Overall study outcomes, separate from this receptor: No statistical method was used to fix the sample size in advance, and group allocation was not hidden from the investigators. Ophthalmopathy was separated from stable hyperthyroidism by a 13 V-J signature model, with around 88% sensitivity and roughly 84% specificity obtained in cross-validation and 80%/75% obtained in testing. Most expanded thyroid clonotypes (frequency above 0.001) were also found in blood, which suggests that blood repertoires may mirror thyroid immune responses. During validation, the model predicted progression to ophthalmopathy a median of about 6.5 months ahead of onset, with around 70% sensitivity and 72% to 80% specificity.

Amplification of TCR beta CDR3 regions was carried out from RNA transcripts. The first round of RT-PCR for the TCR CDR3 was performed with the HTBI primer set and the Qiagen OneStep RT-PCR kit. Libraries were constructed in a second round of multiplex PCR, after which size selection and purification were performed. Paired-end sequencing of the libraries was performed with 100 bp reads on an Illumina HiSeq2000. On the study's bioinformatics: SOAPnuke was used to process the raw data, removing reads that contained adapters or uncalled bases, had a mean Phred below 15, or lacked an exact match to the constant primer or identifier. COPE v1.2.5 was used to merge high-quality paired reads, and clonotypes were defined as unique nucleotide sequences. MiTCR v1.1 was used to align clonotypes to the IMGT TRBV, TRBD and TRBJ reference segments. Analysis was restricted to V-J combinations with a frequency above 0.0001, which covered over 98% of repertoires. A TCS score was defined as the ratio between F50 (clonal expansion) and ExV (chaos), using BLOSUM62-based TCRdist between CDR3 peptides within each V-J. Welch's t-statistics and random forest reduced 500 to 650 V-J features to 10 to 15, which were used in a naive Bayes classifier (R e1071). TCRdb passed the public sequencing reads through fastp at Q25 and MiXCR, retaining productive beta sequences. Merged by CDR3 protein, the rows form single entries marked with the most common genes and DNA. What appears here as the V and J calls and clone size reflects TCRdb's work, not the paper's. The sample records 490,000 or so distinct CDR3 sequences, 20% to 25% of which are singletons. Of the sample, about half is held by the ten largest clones.

The chain is encoded by TRBV9 joined to TRBJ1-2, with an unclear D gene assignment. This clonotype originated in a woman aged 65 to 85 with Graves' ophthalmopathy. Material: blood. The CDR3 region: CASSELSYGYTF. The DNA reads TGTGCCAGCAGCGAACTGAGCTATGGCTACACCTTC.